This passage covers 15 T cell receptor beta chains from one sample sequenced in a study of Ad26.COV2.S vaccination and SARS-CoV-2 variants. The treatment denotes: 15 to 20 received Ad26.COV2.S at low or high dose, single or two shots; five or six received placebo; per-sample allocation not given. The samples date from day 63 after the first vaccine or placebo injection. Generated by immunoSEQ multiplex PCR, the TCRdb table keeps only in-frame clones and is missing some. The repertoire consists of about 430,000 clones, with 75% to 95% occurring once and the leading ten covering 9% to 15%. The sample here was peripheral blood, taken in a trial of Ad26.COV2.S vaccine versus placebo. These receptors were obtained from a person between 18 and 65 years old who received the Ad26.COV2.S COVID-19 vaccine or a placebo.

V and J are TRBV18 and TRBJ2-7; 7 bases fit TRBD2. The CDR3 totals 15 residues. The J segment lost 0 bases and the V segment lost 3 bases, leaving 5 bases of the junction unmatched. Looked up from germline, CDR1 is KGHSH and CDR2 is LQKENI. The CDR3 DNA sequence: TGTGCCAGCTCACCCTTAGCGGGCCGCTCCTACGAGCAGTACTTC. Protein sequence: CASSPLAGRSYEQYF.

The chain links TRBV7-9 to TRBJ2-2; 12 bases agree with TRBD2. Germline V gene data show CDR1 as SEHNR and CDR2 as FQNEAQ (reference sequence). V lost 5 bases, J lost 5 bases, and 9 bases stayed unmatched. CDR3 length: 17 amino acids. CDR3 DNA: TGTGCCAGCAGCACCCGACTAGCGGGAGTGAAGACCGGGGAGCTGTTTTTT. Translated: CASSTRLAGVKTGELFF.

The V call is TRBV27, the J call TRBJ2-7; D remains unclear. V dropped 3 bases and J dropped 4 bases, with 10 bases sitting between them. The CDR3 is 13 amino acids. From germline, CDR1 is MNHEY and CDR2 SMNVEV (reference sequence). As DNA, the CDR3 is TGTGCCAGCAGTTTGGTGGGTGAATACGAGCAGTACTTC. As protein: CASSLVGEYEQYF.

J is TRBJ2-1 and V is TRBV6-5; 9 bases line up with TRBD1. V trimming: 4 bases; J trimming: 8 bases; junction bases outside the gene matches: 6. This CDR3 spans 14 amino acids. The V gene's germline CDR1 is MNHEY and CDR2 SVGAGI. In nucleotides, the CDR3 is TGTGCCAGCAGTTTTGGGACAGGGAGGCATGAGCAGTTCTTC. This codes for CASSFGTGRHEQFF.

This chain joins TRBV15 and TRBJ2-7; D gene unclear. The germline gives CDR1 LNHNV, CDR2 YYDKDF (reference sequence). CDR3 length equals 13 residues. The V gene lost 0 bases and the J gene lost 3 bases, with 6 bases spanning the gap. CDR3 sequence (DNA): TGTGCCACCAGCAGAGATCGCGACTACGAGCAGTACTTC. Its protein product is CATSRDRDYEQYF.

The chain is built from TRBV11-3 and TRBJ1-1; D is unclear. The germline gives CDR1 SGHNT, CDR2 YENEEA. This CDR3 has 13 residues. The V end was cut by 5 bases, the J end by 1 base, with 8 bases between. CDR3 sequence: CASSPGKNTEAFF. The CDR3, as DNA: TGTGCCAGCAGCCCAGGAAAGAACACTGAAGCTTTCTTT.

Concerning this clone: A much more abundant neighbour one base away suggests this may be a read error. The J gene is TRBJ1-1, the V gene TRBV7-9; TRBD1 agrees at 10 bases. The germline gives CDR1 SEHNR, CDR2 FQNEAQ (reference sequence). This CDR3 contains 16 residues. The CDR3 coding sequence is TGTGTCAGCAACGCCGGGACAGGGGAAATGAACACTGAAGCTTTCTTT. This encodes CVSNAGTGEMNTEAFF.

The CDR3 is CASSQGRDGYTF. The CDR3, as DNA: TGCGCCAGCAGCCAAGGCAGGGATGGCTACACCTTC. This chain uses TRBV4-3 with TRBJ1-2, with D maybe TRBD1 (5 bases). The CDR3 extends over 12 amino acids. Per germline, CDR1 LGHNA and CDR2 YSLEER. Between the trimmed V and J ends, which lost 1 base and 6 bases, there was a span of 6 bases.

This chain joins TRBV19 and TRBJ2-7, with TRBD2 matching over 11 bases. From germline, CDR1 is LNHDA and CDR2 SQIVND (reference sequence). The CDR3 is 14 amino acids. V lost 4 bases and J lost 1; bases outside the gene matches: 0. The CDR3 region has the DNA TGTGCCAGTAGTACTAGCGGGAGGTCCTACGAGCAGTACTTC. Its protein is CASSTSGRSYEQYF.

This clone was observed once. This chain links TRBV5-1 with TRBJ2-7; D not certain. The CDR3 sequence is 13 residues long. The V end lost 2 bases, the J end lost 0 bases, and 6 bases lay between the germline ends. Germline V lookup: CDR1 SGHRS, CDR2 YFSETQ. CDR3 nucleotides: TGCGCCAGCAGCTTCGCCTCCTCCTACGAGCAGTACTTC. It encodes CASSFASSYEQYF.

The rearrangement links TRBV28 to TRBJ1-2; 7 nucleotides agree with TRBD1. This CDR3 contains 14 residues. Germline lookup yields CDR1 MDHEN and CDR2 SYDVKM. The J segment lost 3 bases and the V segment lost 4 bases, leaving 5 bases of the junction unmatched. The CDR3 protein is CASSSDTGDYGYTF. The CDR3 DNA reads TGTGCCAGCAGTTCAGACACAGGGGACTATGGCTACACCTTC.

The table lists this clone with a few counts. This sequence joins TRBV20-1 and TRBJ1-1; D gene ambiguous. Germline CDR1 DFQATT, CDR2 SNEGSKA (reference sequence). The CDR3 spans 15 residues. The V end was cut by 4 bases, the J end by 0 bases, with 15 bases between. The CDR3 is CSANEWGIVNTEAFF. The CDR3 DNA reads as TGCAGTGCTAATGAGTGGGGTATAGTGAACACTGAAGCTTTCTTT.

The chain combines TRBV12-3 or TRBV12-4 with TRBJ2-2, with 8 bases fitting TRBD1. This CDR3 spans 13 amino acids. V lost 6 bases to trimming and J lost 8 bases; unmatched junction nucleotides: 5. The CDR3 bases are TGTGCCAGCAGGCCTGGACAGGGAGGGGAGCTGTTTTTT. This codes for CASRPGQGGELFF.

This chain connects TRBV6-5 to TRBJ2-7, with 9 bases fitting TRBD2. V trimming: 6 bases; J trimming: 0 bases; junction bases outside the gene matches: 6. CDR1 is MNHEY and CDR2 is SVGAGI in the germline V gene. The CDR3 extends over 15 amino acids. Written as DNA, the CDR3 is TGTGCCAGCAGCCCGGGACTAGCCTTCTCCTACGAGCAGTACTTC. It codes for CASSPGLAFSYEQYF.

V is TRBV5-4 and J is TRBJ1-1; 9 bases fit TRBD1. CDR3 length equals 14 residues. Trimming cost V 4 bases and J 4 bases; bases outside gene matches: 5. Germline-derived CDR1 and CDR2 are SGHNT and YYREEE (reference sequence). CDR3: CASSDRGVGTEAFF. As DNA, the CDR3 is TGTGCCAGCAGCGACAGGGGGGTTGGCACTGAAGCTTTCTTT. The full variable domain, completed using reference TRBV5-4 and TRBJ1-1, is ETGVTQSPTHLIKTRGQQVTLRCSSQSGHNTVSWYQQALGQGPQFIFQYYREEENGRGNFPPRFSGLQFPNYSSELNVNALELDDSALYLCASSDRGVGTEAFFGQGTRLTVV.